Below are 25 T cell receptor beta chains sequenced from a single sample in a study of OX40 agonist ivuxolimab in advanced cancers. TCRdb keeps only in-frame clones here, not all; method: immunoSEQ multiplex PCR. The table shows 98,000 or so clones, with approximately 91% occurring only once. The source was CD4+ or CD8+ T cells sorted from blood, collected in a trial of the OX40 agonist ivuxolimab. These receptors were obtained from an adult with an advanced solid tumor such as melanoma, head and neck, liver or kidney cancer.

The chain has TRBV2 and TRBJ2-7; D tentatively reads TRBD1 or TRBD2 (5 bases each). In germline, CDR1 is SNHLY, CDR2 FYNNEI. The V end lost 4 bases, the J end lost 0 bases, and 16 bases lay between the germline ends. The CDR3 is made up of 16 amino acids. CDR3 protein: CASSVRGGRGSYEQYF. DNA of the CDR3: TGTGCCAGCAGTGTACGGGGTGGAAGGGGCTCCTACGAGCAGTACTTC. Full variable domain (missing parts from reference TRBV2 and TRBJ2-7): EPEVTQTPSHQVTQMGQEVILRCVPISNHLYFYWYRQILGQKVEFLVSFYNNEISEKSEIFDDQFSVERPDGSNFTLKIRSTKLEDSAMYFCASSVRGGRGSYEQYFGPGTRLTVT.

The rearrangement uses TRBV2 and TRBJ2-7, with D possibly matching TRBD1 (6 bases). The germline CDR1 and CDR2 sequences are SNHLY and FYNNEI. Trimming left V 6 bases short and J 2 bases short, with 17 bases between. There are 15 residues in the CDR3. CDR3 nucleotides: TGTGCCAGCAGACCTCCAAGGGACAAACCCTACGAGCAGTACGTC. The encoded protein is CASRPPRDKPYEQYV.

V gene TRBV4-2 combines with J gene TRBJ2-5, with 8 bases aligning to TRBD2. The CDR3 extends over 15 amino acids. Germline CDR1 is LGHNA and CDR2 is YNFKEQ. The trim removed 3 bases at V and 5 bases at J, leaving 8 bases unmatched. The chain's CDR3 is CASSQGGGRMETQYF. CDR3 DNA sequence: TGTGCCAGCAGCCAGGGGGGCGGGAGGATGGAGACCCAGTACTTC.

The genes are TRBV28 and TRBJ2-3; TRBD2 agrees at 11 bases. V shed 6 bases, J shed 0 bases, and the junction held 8 bases outside the gene matches. The CDR3 totals 17 residues. Germline V gives CDR1 MDHEN, CDR2 SYDVKM. CDR3: CASSRLGLAGSTDTQYF. The CDR3 DNA reads as TGTGCCAGCAGCCGACTCGGACTAGCGGGTAGCACAGATACGCAGTATTTT.

The rearrangement joins TRBV6-5 to TRBJ1-1, with D uncertain. The CDR3 length is 13 residues. Germline-derived CDR1 and CDR2 are MNHEY and SVGAGI. Deletions cut 4 bases from V and 0 bases from J, with 6 bases between. CDR3 sequence reads: CASSSQMNTEAFF. CDR3 DNA: TGTGCCAGCAGTTCTCAGATGAACACTGAAGCTTTCTTT.

This clone has just one count. The V and J genes are TRBV4-3 and TRBJ1-2, with D perhaps TRBD1 (5 bases). The CDR3 totals 13 residues. V was pared by 4 bases and J by 7 bases, with 13 bases between. Germline V CDR1 and CDR2: LGHNA, YSLEER. The CDR3 reads CASSPGPVTGYTF. DNA of the CDR3: TGCGCCAGCAGCCCGGGGCCAGTGACTGGCTACACCTTC.

The CDR3 DNA is TGTGCCAGCTCACCAAGACTAGCGGGAGAAAGTGAGCAGTTCTTC. Translated: CASSPRLAGESEQFF. The chain carries TRBV18 and TRBJ2-1, with 12 bases that match TRBD2. The germline V gene has CDR1 KGHSH and CDR2 LQKENI. The CDR3 contains 15 residues. Losses at the gene ends were 2 bases for V and 9 bases for J; bases not matched to a gene: 5.

V usage is TRBV9 and J usage is TRBJ1-1, with D unclear. Germline CDR1 reads SGDLS; CDR2 reads YYNGEE. The CDR3 has 14 amino acids. Trimming took off 0 bases at V and 0 bases at J, with 6 bases between the two ends. The CDR3 protein is CASSVEGMNTEAFF. The CDR3 bases are TGTGCCAGCAGCGTAGAAGGGATGAACACTGAAGCTTTCTTT.

The chain recombines TRBV19 with TRBJ2-1; weak D call: TRBD2 (6 bases). V gave up 3 bases and J gave up 4 bases, with 16 bases separating them. This CDR3 spans 16 amino acids. Looked up from germline, CDR1 is LNHDA and CDR2 is SQIVND (reference sequence). The CDR3 nucleotides are TGTGCCAGTAGTATTTTCGCCGGGGGATTGTACAATGAGCAGTTCTTC. As protein: CASSIFAGGLYNEQFF. Complete variable domain (other parts from reference TRBV19 and TRBJ2-1): DGGITQSPKYLFRKEGQNVTLSCEQNLNHDAMYWYRQDPGQGLRLIYYSQIVNDFQKGDIAEGYSVSREKKESFPLTVTSAQKNPTAFYLCASSIFAGGLYNEQFFGPGTRLTVL.

The chain combines TRBV25-1 with TRBJ2-5; the match to TRBD2 covers 9 bases. The CDR3 is 16 residues long. Trimming at V came to 2 bases and at J to 2 bases, leaving 6 bases not matched to a gene. The V gene's germline CDR1 is MGHDK and CDR2 SYGVNS. The CDR3 sequence: CASSEGTSSKQETQYF. The CDR3 region has the DNA TGTGCCAGCAGTGAAGGGACTAGCAGTAAACAAGAGACCCAGTACTTC.

The rearrangement joins TRBV4-3 to TRBJ1-3; D gene ambiguous. Trimming stripped 0 bases from V and 3 bases from J, with 12 bases between. The germline gives CDR1 LGHNA, CDR2 YSLEER. CDR3 size: 16 residues. This CDR3 reads CASSQEGRARGNTIYF. CDR3 coding DNA: TGCGCCAGCAGCCAAGAAGGGCGGGCTCGTGGAAACACCATATATTTT.

The chain couples TRBV5-1 to TRBJ1-6; the D is unclear. The CDR3 has 16 amino acids. The germline CDR1 and CDR2 sequences are SGHRS and YFSETQ. V was trimmed by 0 bases and J by 7 bases, leaving 14 bases between them. CDR3 coding DNA: TGCGCCAGCAGCTTGGAAATCGGATCGCAAAATTCACCCCTCCACTTT. Translation gives CASSLEIGSQNSPLHF. Full variable domain (remainder filled in from reference TRBV5-1 and TRBJ1-6): KAGVTQTPRYLIKTRGQQVTLSCSPISGHRSVSWYQQTPGQGLQFLFEYFSETQRNKGNFPGRFSGRQFSNSRSEMNVSTLELGDSALYLCASSLEIGSQNSPLHFGNGTRLTVT.

This clone is a singleton in its sample. The chain employs TRBV7-9 and TRBJ2-1, with D possibly TRBD1 on 6 matching bases. Germline V gene data show CDR1 as SEHNR and CDR2 as FQNEAQ (reference sequence). The length of the CDR3 is 12 residues. V shed 5 bases and J shed 10 bases, with 12 bases lying between them. This CDR3 is CASSQQGWEQFF. The CDR3 nucleotides are TGTGCCAGCAGCCAACAGGGATGGGAGCAGTTCTTC.

V and J are TRBV18 and TRBJ1-1; 11 nucleotides line up with TRBD1. After removal of 1 base from V and 10 bases from J, the junction contained 5 bases not matched to a gene. CDR1 KGHSH and CDR2 LQKENI come from the germline V gene. The length of the CDR3 is 14 residues. CDR3: CASSPRTGGEGAFF. CDR3 in DNA: TGTGCCAGCTCACCACGGACAGGGGGCGAGGGAGCTTTCTTT.

This clone was recorded once. This rearrangement joins TRBV6-5 to TRBJ2-7; 12 bases agree with TRBD2. The CDR3 has 13 residues. The V gene's germline CDR1 is MNHEY and CDR2 SVGAGI. The trim removed 6 bases at V and 7 bases at J, leaving 4 bases unmatched. The CDR3 nucleotides read TGTGCCAGCAGCACAGGACTAGCGGGGGAGCAGTACTTC. Protein: CASSTGLAGEQYF.

The chain uses TRBV10-3 and TRBJ1-4; D is undetermined. Germline V gene sequence: CDR1 ENHRY, CDR2 SYGVKD. The CDR3 contains 14 residues. Trimming shortened V by 4 bases and J by 1 base, and 7 bases separated the two germline ends. CDR3 sequence reads: CAISAEETNEKLFF. The CDR3 DNA reads as TGTGCCATCAGTGCAGAGGAAACTAATGAAAAACTGTTTTTT.

The V call is TRBV5-1, the J call TRBJ1-3, with 7 bases that match TRBD1. The CDR3 spans 15 residues. Germline CDR1 and CDR2: SGHRS and YFSETQ. V lost 4 bases and J lost 0; bases outside the gene matches: 4. The CDR3 bases are TGCGCCAGCAGCATGGGACAGATCTCTGGAAACACCATATATTTT. It codes for CASSMGQISGNTIYF.

CDR3 bases: TGTGCCAGCACTCCCACAGGGCTCTCTGGAAACACCATATATTTT. Translation: CASTPTGLSGNTIYF. The genes are TRBV6-1 and TRBJ1-3; a weak D match, TRBD1 (6 bases). Germline V gene lookup returns CDR1 MNHNS and CDR2 SASEGT. This CDR3 has 15 amino acids. V was cut by 7 bases and J by 0 bases, with 13 bases left in between.

The genes are TRBV6-6 and TRBJ2-2; 7 bases are shared with TRBD1. The CDR3 runs 15 residues. Germline V CDR1 and CDR2: MNHNY, SVGAGI (reference sequence). After removal of 1 base from V and 1 base from J, the junction contained 0 bases not matched to a gene. The CDR3 nucleotides read TGTGCCAGCAGTTACTACAGGGGGAACACCGGGGAGCTGTTTTTT. The encoded protein is CASSYYRGNTGELFF.

The chain couples TRBV5-1 to TRBJ2-3; 7 bases align to TRBD2. CDR1 is SGHRS and CDR2 is YFSETQ in the germline V gene. V was clipped by 4 bases and J by 3 bases; unmatched bases: 5. The CDR3 consists of 14 residues. The CDR3 nucleotides read TGCGCCAGCAGCCCGGGGGGAGGGACAGATACGCAGTATTTT. Encoded protein: CASSPGGGTDTQYF.

In its sample, this clone was seen a few times. The chain couples TRBV5-6 to TRBJ1-1; TRBD1 is a possible D gene (6 bases). Trimming removed 4 bases at V and 4 bases at J, with 17 bases between. Germline V gives CDR1 SGHDT, CDR2 YYEEEE. The CDR3 loop spans 15 amino acids. The CDR3 coding sequence is TGTGCCAGCAGCACCCAGGACAGAAGGGTCACTGAAGCTTTCTTT. Residues: CASSTQDRRVTEAFF.

J is TRBJ1-1 and V is TRBV30; D not certain. V was pared by 1 base and J by 3 bases, with 9 bases between. Looked up from germline, CDR1 is GTSNPN and CDR2 is SVGIG (reference sequence). This CDR3 has 13 residues. CDR3 nucleotide sequence: TGTGCCTGGAGTGACAGTCCCCACACTGAAGCTTTCTTT. As protein: CAWSDSPHTEAFF.

The genes are TRBV11-2 and TRBJ2-1, with 12 nucleotides matching TRBD2. Germline V gene data show CDR1 as SGHAT and CDR2 as FQNNGV. V was clipped by 5 bases and J by 9 bases; unmatched bases: 8. The CDR3 sequence is 15 residues long. The CDR3 coding sequence is TGTGCCAGCAGCCCTCTAGCGGGAGGGCAAGGTGAGCAGTTCTTC. Protein: CASSPLAGGQGEQFF.

This rearrangement joins TRBV6-6 to TRBJ2-7; 8 bases are a match to TRBD1. V dropped 9 bases and J dropped 2; count of bases not matched to a gene: 3. CDR1 and CDR2 from the germline V gene are MNHNY and SVGAGI (reference sequence). The CDR3 extends over 12 amino acids. CDR3 sequence reads: CASWDRTYEQYF. CDR3 DNA: TGTGCCAGTTGGGACAGGACCTACGAGCAGTACTTC.

The chain combines TRBV11-3 with TRBJ2-3; D gene unclear. The V gene lost 0 bases and the J gene lost 2 bases, with 9 bases spanning the gap. The CDR3 is 15 amino acids. Germline loops: CDR1 SGHNT, CDR2 YENEEA. CDR3 DNA: TGTGCCAGCAGCTTAGATGGTGGGGTCACAGATACGCAGTATTTT. It codes for CASSLDGGVTDTQYF.